These T cell receptor beta chains were read from a single sample in a study of cytomegalovirus exposure and HLA in healthy donors. TCRdb keeps only in-frame clones here, not all; method: immunoSEQ multiplex PCR. The table has roughly 180,000 clones, approximately 85% seen once. What was sequenced was PBMCs. Receptor source: a girl between 5 and 17 years old in good health and CMV-seropositive. The CDR3 runs from the conserved cysteine through the conserved F or W. Fields, in order: V gene, D gene, clone size, J gene, CDR3 protein, CDR3 DNA. D genes are given only for firm matches. Not all rows give a size; the values are once, few, many and, for expanded clones, a class.

TRBV7-9	-	-	TRBJ2-5	CASSQTGYQETQYF	TGTGCCAGCAGCCAAACAGGGTACCAAGAGACCCAGTACTTC
TRBV7-9	TRBD1	-	TRBJ2-1	CASSPSGQVYNEQFF	TGTGCCAGCAGCCCCTCAGGACAGGTATACAATGAGCAGTTCTTC
TRBV6-1	TRBD1	-	TRBJ1-1	CASSPDRGLNTEAFF	TGTGCCAGCTCCCCGGACAGGGGGCTGAACACTGAAGCTTTCTTT
TRBV2	-	-	TRBJ1-6	CASSVESSYNSPLHF	TGTGCCAGCAGTGTGGAGAGCTCCTATAATTCACCCCTCCACTTT
TRBV6-4	-	-	TRBJ1-1	CASSEGANTEAFF	TGTGCCAGCAGTGAGGGGGCGAACACTGAAGCTTTCTTT
TRBV9	-	few	TRBJ1-1	CASSKTQGMNTEAFF	TGTGCCAGCAGCAAAACCCAGGGGATGAACACTGAAGCTTTCTTT
TRBV7-9	TRBD1	-	TRBJ2-7	CASSRYRGRHEQYF	TGTGCCAGCAGCCGCTACAGGGGGCGCCACGAGCAGTACTTC
TRBV15	-	-	TRBJ2-4	CATSSPSRGGKNIQYF	TGTGCCACCAGCAGCCCCAGTCGGGGAGGCAAAAACATTCAGTACTTC
TRBV7-9	TRBD1	-	TRBJ1-1	CASCEDRPMNTEAFF	TGTGCCAGCTGCGAGGACAGGCCCATGAACACTGAAGCTTTCTTT
TRBV6-6	-	once	TRBJ2-2	CASSYRGDTGELFF	TGTGCCAGCAGCTATCGCGGGGACACCGGGGAGCTGTTTTTT
TRBV18	TRBD1	-	TRBJ1-3	CASSQGASGNTIYF	TGTGCCAGCTCGCAGGGGGCATCTGGAAACACCATATATTTT
TRBV30	-	-	TRBJ1-3	CAWSDRYSGNTIYF	TGTGCCTGGAGTGACAGGTACTCTGGAAACACCATATATTTT